Presented here are 18 T cell receptor beta chains from one specimen sequenced in a study of cytomegalovirus exposure and HLA in healthy donors. The PCR had 60 Vbeta and 13 Jbeta primers. Libraries were prepared by immunoSEQ multiplex PCR; TCRdb keeps only in-frame clonotypes and omits some of them. Of 160,000 or so clones in the sample, around four fifths were seen once. The sequencing sample was made of PBMCs. The source is a man over 45 in good health and CMV-seropositive.

This sequence joins TRBV7-9 and TRBJ1-1; D is uncertain. The CDR3 is 13 amino acids. V lost 4 bases, J lost 2 bases, and 8 bases lay in between. Germline CDR1 SEHNR, CDR2 FQNEAQ (reference sequence). The CDR3 loop is CASSYRENTEAFF. CDR3 sequence (DNA): TGTGCCAGCAGCTATAGAGAAAACACTGAAGCTTTCTTT.

The sample holds one count of this clone. This sequence joins TRBV7-3 and TRBJ2-3, with D maybe TRBD2 (5 bases). From germline, CDR1 is SGHTA and CDR2 FQGTGA. This CDR3 comprises 15 residues. The germline V and J ends were trimmed by 7 bases and 1 base, with 15 bases remaining between them. CDR3 region: CASTPSGERTDTQYF. The CDR3 bases are TGTGCCAGCACACCCTCCGGGGAGCGCACAGATACGCAGTATTTT.

The chain couples TRBV19 to TRBJ2-5; the D gene is possibly TRBD1 (5 bases). The V gene's germline CDR1 is LNHDA and CDR2 SQIVND (reference sequence). This CDR3 has 14 residues. V lost 2 bases, J lost 4 bases, and 11 bases lay in between. This chain's CDR3 is CASSIRGRVETQYF. The CDR3 DNA reads TGTGCCAGTAGTATAAGGGGCAGGGTAGAGACCCAGTACTTC. Full variable domain (rest looked up from reference TRBV19 and TRBJ2-5): DGGITQSPKYLFRKEGQNVTLSCEQNLNHDAMYWYRQDPGQGLRLIYYSQIVNDFQKGDIAEGYSVSREKKESFPLTVTSAQKNPTAFYLCASSIRGRVETQYFGPGTRLLVL.

This clone occurred a few times. The chain has TRBV9 and TRBJ2-7; D unresolved. The CDR3 has 15 residues. With 0 bases removed from V and 0 bases from J, the gap between germline ends came to 10 bases. CDR1 is SGDLS and CDR2 is YYNGEE in the germline V gene. This CDR3 reads CASSVDQASSYEQYF. As DNA, the CDR3 is TGTGCCAGCAGCGTAGATCAGGCCAGCTCCTACGAGCAGTACTTC.

V usage is TRBV5-1 and J usage is TRBJ2-5; tentative D call: TRBD2 (6 bases). Near its end, the DNA agrees better with TRBJ2-7, so the J call may be wrong. From germline, CDR1 is SGHRS and CDR2 YFSETQ. CDR3 length: 19 residues. CDR3 loop: CASSLGRFLPASASYEQYF. The CDR3 DNA reads TGCGCCAGCAGCTTGGGTCGTTTTCTTCCGGCTAGCGCTTCCTACGAGCAGTACTTC.

This clone has more than one count but fewer than ten. The chain employs TRBV9 and TRBJ1-1; TRBD1 agrees at 7 bases. The V gene end was trimmed by 2 bases and the J gene end by 1 base; junction bases not matched to a gene: 5. This CDR3 has 15 residues. The germline CDR1 and CDR2 sequences are SGDLS and YYNGEE. The CDR3 nucleotides are TGTGCCAGCAGCGTTCGGGACAGACCGAACACTGAAGCTTTCTTT. Residues: CASSVRDRPNTEAFF.

There are a few counts of this clone. The rearrangement uses TRBV7-2 and TRBJ2-2; D possibly corresponds to TRBD2 (5 bases). The germline V and J ends were trimmed by 2 bases and 4 bases, with 14 bases remaining between them. Germline assignment: CDR1 SGHTA and CDR2 FQGNSA. The CDR3 runs to 16 residues. The CDR3 sequence is CASSLSPWAGTGELFF. CDR3 bases: TGTGCCAGCAGCTTATCGCCCTGGGCGGGCACCGGGGAGCTGTTTTTT.

The V and J genes are TRBV7-2 and TRBJ2-7; no clear D gene. The CDR3 has 14 residues. Trimming removed 1 base at V and 1 base at J, with 8 bases between. CDR1 SGHTA and CDR2 FQGNSA come from the germline V gene. The CDR3 spells CASSLGPTSYEQYF. Written as DNA, the CDR3 is TGTGCCAGCAGCTTAGGTCCCACATCCTACGAGCAGTACTTC.

This clone showed up just once. The genes are TRBV9 and TRBJ2-5, with TRBD1 matching over 7 bases. The J call may be incorrect, as the DNA end agrees better with TRBJ2-7. The CDR3 spans 14 residues. Germline assignment: CDR1 SGDLS and CDR2 YYNGEE. CDR3 region: CASSVGSRGYEQYF. DNA for the CDR3: TGTGCCAGCAGCGTAGGTTCCAGGGGGTACGAGCAGTACTTC.

This chain links TRBV7-3 with TRBJ1-5; 7 nucleotides align to TRBD1. Germline loops: CDR1 SGHTA, CDR2 FQGTGA. The V gene end was trimmed by 5 bases and the J gene end by 3 bases; junction bases not matched to a gene: 4. The CDR3 loop spans 14 amino acids. The CDR3 sequence: CASSQGTVNQPQHF. The CDR3 DNA reads TGTGCCAGCAGCCAGGGGACAGTCAATCAGCCCCAGCATTTT.

This chain joins TRBV25-1 and TRBJ1-1; 7 bases map to TRBD1. Trimming took 8 bases from V and 11 from J; bases not matched to a gene: 11. This CDR3 contains 12 residues. CDR1 is MGHDK and CDR2 is SYGVNS in the germline V gene. The chain's CDR3 is CASADRVSGAFF. The CDR3 coding sequence is TGTGCCAGCGCCGACAGGGTGTCCGGCGCTTTCTTT.

V usage is TRBV28 and J usage is TRBJ1-2, with a tentative D call TRBD1 (6 bases). The V end lost 2 bases, the J end lost 8 bases, and 15 bases lay between the germline ends. Germline values: CDR1 MDHEN, CDR2 SYDVKM. This CDR3 contains 14 residues. The CDR3 here is CASSLNRAPEGYTF. The CDR3, as DNA: TGTGCCAGCAGTTTAAACAGGGCTCCTGAGGGCTACACCTTC.

The J gene is TRBJ1-5, the V gene TRBV30; TRBD1 might be the D (5 bases). The length of the CDR3 is 14 residues. Germline loops: CDR1 GTSNPN, CDR2 SVGIG (reference sequence). V was cut by 3 bases and J by 5 bases, with 14 bases left in between. Written as DNA, the CDR3 is TGTGCCTGGAGCGCAAACAGGCCTGATCAGCCCCAGCATTTT. Its translation: CAWSANRPDQPQHF.

The chain couples TRBV7-9 to TRBJ1-2; a possible D gene is TRBD1 (6 bases). This CDR3 is built from 14 residues. The ends were cut back, 0 bases at V and 4 bases at J, with 9 bases in the middle. Germline assignment: CDR1 SEHNR and CDR2 FQNEAQ (reference sequence). The CDR3 protein is CASSLATGFYGYTF. The CDR3 nucleotides are TGTGCCAGCAGCTTAGCCACAGGGTTCTATGGCTACACCTTC.

With respect to this clone: One junction end disagrees with the germline gene, perhaps due to a read error. J is TRBJ2-7 and V is TRBV5-6; TRBD1 is a possible D gene (6 bases). This CDR3 is 12 amino acids long. Germline V CDR1 and CDR2: SGHDT, YYEEEE. DNA of the CDR3: TGTGTCAGCAGCTCCCAGGGGAGCGAGCAGTACTTC. Its protein product is CVSSSQGSEQYF. Full variable domain (outside the CDR3, taken from reference TRBV5-6 and TRBJ2-7): DAGVTQSPTHLIKTRGQQVTLRCSPKSGHDTVSWYQQALGQGPQFIFQYYEEEERQRGNFPDRFSGHQFPNYSSELNVNALLLGDSALYLCVSSSQGSEQYFGPGTRLTVT.

The V gene is TRBV9, the J gene TRBJ2-3; 7 bases align to TRBD2. V shed 0 bases and J 6 bases; nucleotides not matched to a gene: 10. Germline CDR1 SGDLS, CDR2 YYNGEE. The CDR3 extends over 16 amino acids. The CDR3 DNA reads TGTGCCAGCAGCGTAGCGAGCGGGGACCCCCCGGATACGCAGTATTTT. Translating it yields CASSVASGDPPDTQYF.

CDR3 sequence: CASSLEGTHPTGELFF. The CDR3 coding sequence is TGCGCCAGCAGCTTGGAGGGGACTCATCCCACCGGGGAGCTGTTTTTT. The chain couples TRBV5-1 to TRBJ2-2; a weak D match, TRBD2 (6 bases). The CDR3 is made up of 16 amino acids. Germline loops: CDR1 SGHRS, CDR2 YFSETQ. Deletions cut 0 bases from V and 4 bases from J, with 13 bases between.

The chain links TRBV7-2 to TRBJ2-3; 13 bases fit TRBD2. J lost 2 bases, V lost 5 bases, and 7 bases had no gene match. The CDR3 has 17 residues. CDR1 and CDR2 (germline): SGHTA, FQGNSA. The CDR3 DNA reads TGTGCCAGCAGCCCCGGACTAGCGGGGGACCACACAGATACGCAGTATTTT. Translation: CASSPGLAGDHTDTQYF.